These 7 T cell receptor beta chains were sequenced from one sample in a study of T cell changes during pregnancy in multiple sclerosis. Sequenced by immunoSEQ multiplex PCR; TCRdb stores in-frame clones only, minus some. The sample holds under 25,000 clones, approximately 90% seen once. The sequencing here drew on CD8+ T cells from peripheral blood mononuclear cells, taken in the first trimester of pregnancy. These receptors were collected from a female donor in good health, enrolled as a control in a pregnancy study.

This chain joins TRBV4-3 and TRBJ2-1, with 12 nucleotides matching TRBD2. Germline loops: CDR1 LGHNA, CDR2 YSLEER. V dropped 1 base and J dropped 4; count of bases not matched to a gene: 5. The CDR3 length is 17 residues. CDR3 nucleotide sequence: TGCGCCAGCAGCCAAGTCACAGGACTAGCGGGGTACAATGAGCAGTTCTTC. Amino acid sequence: CASSQVTGLAGYNEQFF.

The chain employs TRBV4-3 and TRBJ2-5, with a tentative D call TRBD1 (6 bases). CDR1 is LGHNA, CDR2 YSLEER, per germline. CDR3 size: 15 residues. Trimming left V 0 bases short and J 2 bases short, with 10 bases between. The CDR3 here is CASSQEGHRQETQYF. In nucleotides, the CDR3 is TGCGCCAGCAGCCAAGAGGGACATCGACAAGAGACCCAGTACTTC.

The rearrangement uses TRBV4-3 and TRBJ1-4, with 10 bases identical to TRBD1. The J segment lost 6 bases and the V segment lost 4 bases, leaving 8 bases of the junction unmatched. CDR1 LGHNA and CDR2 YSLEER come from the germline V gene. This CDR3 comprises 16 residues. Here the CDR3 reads CASSLKTGTGDEKLFF. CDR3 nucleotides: TGCGCCAGCAGCCTTAAAACCGGGACAGGGGATGAAAAACTGTTTTTT.

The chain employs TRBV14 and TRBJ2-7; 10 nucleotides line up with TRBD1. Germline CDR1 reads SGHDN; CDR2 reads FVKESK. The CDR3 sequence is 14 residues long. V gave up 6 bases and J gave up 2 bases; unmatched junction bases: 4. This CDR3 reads CASRRTGGPYEQYF. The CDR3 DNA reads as TGTGCCAGCAGAAGGACAGGGGGACCCTACGAGCAGTACTTC.

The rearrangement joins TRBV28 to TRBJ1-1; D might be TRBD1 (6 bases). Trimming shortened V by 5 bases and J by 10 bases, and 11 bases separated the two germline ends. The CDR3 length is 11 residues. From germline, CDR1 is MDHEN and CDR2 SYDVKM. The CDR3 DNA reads TGTGCCAGCAGTCCCCCAGGGGTAGCTTTCTTT. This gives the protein CASSPPGVAFF.

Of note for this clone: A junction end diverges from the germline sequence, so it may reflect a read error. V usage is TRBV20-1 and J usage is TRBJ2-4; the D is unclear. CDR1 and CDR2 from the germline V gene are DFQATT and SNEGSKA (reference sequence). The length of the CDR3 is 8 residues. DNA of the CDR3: TGCAGTGGCGACTCTCGGCGTTTC. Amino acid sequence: CSGDSRRF.

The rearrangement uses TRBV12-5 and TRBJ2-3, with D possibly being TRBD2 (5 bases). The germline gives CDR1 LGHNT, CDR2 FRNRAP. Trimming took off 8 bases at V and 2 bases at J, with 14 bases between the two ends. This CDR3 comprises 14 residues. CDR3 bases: TGTGCTAGTTGCAGAGGGCGCAACACAGATACGCAGTATTTT. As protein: CASCRGRNTDTQYF.